This TCR beta chain was sequenced for a study of shared clonotypes between healthy human individuals (TCRdb year 2020). Looking at the study overall: Three men and two women, aged 18 to 49 years, made up the cohort. Each donor's leukapheresis produced roughly between roughly 0.85 and 9.5 billion PBMCs. Different laboratories and diverse techniques were used to prepare libraries and sequence TCR repertoires, to increase sequencing depth and limit assay-specific biases. The study deeply sequenced blood TCR repertoires of five healthy adults to estimate repertoire size and the extent of clonotype sharing between individuals. For each donor, CD4 naive and CD4 memory were each given three plates, CD8 naive was given two plates, and CD8 memory was given one plate. Paper-wide results and their limitations: Because the study included only a small number of donors, the genetic and exposure-history diversity represented was limited. Pairwise subsampling indicated that sequencing depth was expected to affect the degree of clonotype sharing among donors. Sharing across a few donors was observed for roughly 5% of naive CD4, over 3% of naive CD8, about 2.5% of memory CD4, and roughly 0.43% of memory CD8 clonotypes. Larger estimated clonotype richness was generally found for naive subsets than for memory subsets. Compared with non-shared clonotypes, the clonotypes found in all four sorted-subset donors had higher generation probabilities. Incomplete sequencing was indicated by rarefaction of sorted-subset datasets, despite the large sequencing depth. Sampling was restricted to blood, and TCR repertoires in tissue are likely to differ from TCR repertoires in blood.

TCR CDR3 regions were amplified from genomic DNA by multiplex PCR using the deep immunoSEQ assay. Extracted genomic DNA from each cell subset was distributed evenly across all wells of several immunoSEQ 96-well plates, and each plate was treated as a replicate. Each replicate PCR for sorted subsets received around 0.2 ug genomic DNA, equal to about 30,000 T cell genomes. Purified libraries were measured with a Qubit 3.0 fluorometer, size-checked on a Bioanalyzer 2100, and measured again with the KAPA Library Quantification kit. A separate single-read 150-cycle Illumina NextSeq 550 flow cell was used to sequence each immunoSEQ 96-well plate. The original pipeline was this. Because the immunoSEQ output held only junctional sequences and lacked quality scores, the filtering could not match the filtering applied to full-length reads. To assign V/J genes and CDR3, sequences were annotated against IMGT germline references using PyIR, a Python wrapper for IgBLAST v1.9. Reads with weak V/J assignments (E-value above 1e-6), missing CDR3, stop codons, out-of-frame junctions, or ambiguous translated residues were removed. V3J clonotypes were defined as sequences sharing an identical inferred V gene, J gene, and CDR3 amino acid sequence. The percentage overlap between two repertoires was calculated by dividing the number of shared unique clonotypes by the size of the smaller repertoire. RTK rarefaction, the Chao1 estimator, and Recon v2.1 estimates of unobserved clonotypes were used to assess repertoire richness. Generation probabilities were computed with OLGA for all TCRbeta clonotypes obtained by the gDNA method from several donors. TCRdb stores this immuneACCESS table with in-frame sequences only. Part of the clones is absent; in the studies checked, under half of the shortfall reflects unresolved V genes, and no reason is known for the rest. That table furnishes V, J and clone size, whereas the DNA furnished D and trimming. This sample has about 1.5 million clones in its table, and roughly 98% of those were observed once. The ten biggest clones cover roughly 0.45% of the sample.

CDR1 and CDR2 were assigned from the germline V gene as SGHRS and YFSETQ. The CDR3 starts with the cysteine, ends with the phenylalanine, and has 15 residues. Only CDR3 DNA is held: 45 bases, read in frame from base 1. V trim: 4 bases; J trim: 9 bases; unmatched bases: 10. Comments on this clone: Its antigen is unknown. The record has no base qualities; no much larger clone is one base away.

Healthy HIV-negative adults with no recently reported acute infections or vaccinations were included as donors. Every donor was a Caucasian adult residing in Nashville, Tennessee, USA. Magnetic negative selection was used to enrich CD4+ T cells, after which naive cells were positively selected on CD45RA and the negative fraction became the memory subset. Blood was obtained by leukapheresis, after which PBMCs were separated by Ficoll-Histopaque density gradient centrifugation and cryopreserved in liquid nitrogen vapor phase. Purity and quantity of every magnetically sorted T cell population were checked by analytical flow cytometry. Genomic DNA was isolated from each sorted fraction and quantified by UV absorbance on a Nanodrop 2000c.

The sequenced material came from naive CD4+ T cells sorted from blood. Per the publication, the cell subset or site label means: CD45RA+ positively selected. The TCR was taken from a man aged 30 to 45 in good health. The chain couples TRBV5-1 to TRBJ2-1, and 10 bases in between align with TRBD2. The CDR3 region has the sequence CASSPLAGESGEQFF. The nucleotide sequence is TGCGCCAGCAGCCCTCTAGCGGGAGAGTCAGGTGAGCAGTTCTTC.